This T cell receptor (beta chain) was identified in a study of blood T cell repertoires in COVID-19. Looking at the study overall: Researchers got acute and convalescent COVID-19 samples from the United States, Italy and Spain. Sample material is recorded as cDNA or gDNA derived from T cells, B-cell-depleted T cells, or PBMCs.

Using immunoSEQ multiplex PCR, the repertoire was profiled, and TCRdb retains in-frame clones only, with some absent. The table has some 21,000 clones, approximately 84% seen once; the top ten hold around a third. This clone was counted between two and nine times. This CDR3 has 15 residues. This clonotype originated in a human donor with active COVID-19. The donor label of this sample is uncertain. This chain links TRBV12-1 with TRBJ1-1; the table's D gene call, TRBD1, was not cross checked with the DNA. TRBV12-1 is annotated as a pseudogene. Material: peripheral blood. This CDR3 reads CASSTGTQGDTEAFF. CDR3 DNA sequence: TGTGCCAGCAGCACCGGGACTCAGGGGGACACTGAAGCTTTCTTT.